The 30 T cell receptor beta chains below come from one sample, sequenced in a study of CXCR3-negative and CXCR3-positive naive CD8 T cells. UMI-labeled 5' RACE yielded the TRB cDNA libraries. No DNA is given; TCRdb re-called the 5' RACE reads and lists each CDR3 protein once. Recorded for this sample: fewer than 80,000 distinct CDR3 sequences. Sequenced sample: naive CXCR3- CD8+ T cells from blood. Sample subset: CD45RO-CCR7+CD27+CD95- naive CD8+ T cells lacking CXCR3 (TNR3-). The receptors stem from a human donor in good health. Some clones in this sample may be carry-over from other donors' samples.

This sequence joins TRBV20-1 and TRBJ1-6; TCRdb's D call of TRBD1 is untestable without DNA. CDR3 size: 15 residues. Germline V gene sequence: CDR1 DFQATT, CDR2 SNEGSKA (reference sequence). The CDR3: CSAREAGTGSSPLHF.

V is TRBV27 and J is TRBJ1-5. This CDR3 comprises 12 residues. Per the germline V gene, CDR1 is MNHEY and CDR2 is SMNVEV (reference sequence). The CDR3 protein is CASSSFNQPQHF.

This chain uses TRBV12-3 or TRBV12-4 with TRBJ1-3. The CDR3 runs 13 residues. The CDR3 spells CASSLSSGNTIYF.

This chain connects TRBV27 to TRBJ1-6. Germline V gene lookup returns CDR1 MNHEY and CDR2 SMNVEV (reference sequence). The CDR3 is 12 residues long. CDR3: CASGLGASPLHF.

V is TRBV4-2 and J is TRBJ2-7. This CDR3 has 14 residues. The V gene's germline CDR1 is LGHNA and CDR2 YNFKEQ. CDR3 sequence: CASSQEQNSYEQYF.

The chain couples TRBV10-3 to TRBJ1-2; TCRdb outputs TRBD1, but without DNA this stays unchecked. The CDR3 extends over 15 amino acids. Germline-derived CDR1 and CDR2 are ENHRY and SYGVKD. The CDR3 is CAISEGTEIPYGYTF.

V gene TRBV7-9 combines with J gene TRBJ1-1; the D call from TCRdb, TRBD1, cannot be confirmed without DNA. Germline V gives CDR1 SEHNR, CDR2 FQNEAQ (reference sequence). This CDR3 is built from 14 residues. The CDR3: CASSLAGDDTEAFF. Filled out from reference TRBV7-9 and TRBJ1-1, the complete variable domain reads DTGVSQNPRHKITKRGQNVTFRCDPISEHNRLYWYRQTLGQGPEFLTYFQNEAQLEKSRLLSDRFSAERPKGSFSTLEIQRTEQGDSAMYLCASSLAGDDTEAFFGQGTRLTVV.

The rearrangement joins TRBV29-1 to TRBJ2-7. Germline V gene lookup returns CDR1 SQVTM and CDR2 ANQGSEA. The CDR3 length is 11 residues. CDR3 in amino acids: CSVGSSYEQYF.

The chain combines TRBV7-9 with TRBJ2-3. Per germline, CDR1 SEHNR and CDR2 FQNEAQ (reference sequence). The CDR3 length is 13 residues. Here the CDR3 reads CAPEDLSTDTQYF.

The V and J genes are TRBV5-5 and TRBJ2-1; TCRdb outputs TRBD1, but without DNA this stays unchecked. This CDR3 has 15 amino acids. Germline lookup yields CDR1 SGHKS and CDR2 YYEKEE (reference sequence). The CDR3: CASRTGVSSYNEQFF. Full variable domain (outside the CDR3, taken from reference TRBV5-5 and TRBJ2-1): DAGVTQSPTHLIKTRGQQVTLRCSPISGHKSVSWYQQVLGQGPQFIFQYYEKEERGRGNFPDRFSARQFPNYSSELNVNALLLGDSALYLCASRTGVSSYNEQFFGPGTRLTVL.

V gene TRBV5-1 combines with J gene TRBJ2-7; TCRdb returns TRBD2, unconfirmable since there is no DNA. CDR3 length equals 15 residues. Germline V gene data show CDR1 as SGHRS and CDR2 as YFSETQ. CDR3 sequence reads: CASSPRLQTSYEQYF.

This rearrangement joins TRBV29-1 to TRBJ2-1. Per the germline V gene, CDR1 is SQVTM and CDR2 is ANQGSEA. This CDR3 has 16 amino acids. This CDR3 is CSVEDASGSSYNEQFF.

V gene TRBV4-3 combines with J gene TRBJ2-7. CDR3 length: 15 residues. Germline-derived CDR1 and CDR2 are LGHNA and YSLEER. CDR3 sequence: CASSQFRTSSYEQYF.

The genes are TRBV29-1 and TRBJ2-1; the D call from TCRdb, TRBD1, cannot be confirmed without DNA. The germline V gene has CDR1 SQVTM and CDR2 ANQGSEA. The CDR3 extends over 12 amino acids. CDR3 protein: CSVGDRGLEQFF.

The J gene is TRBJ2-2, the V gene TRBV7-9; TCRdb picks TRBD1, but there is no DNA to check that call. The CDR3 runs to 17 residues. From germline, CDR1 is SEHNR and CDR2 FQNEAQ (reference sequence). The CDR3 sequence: CASSWLGGGSSTGELFF.

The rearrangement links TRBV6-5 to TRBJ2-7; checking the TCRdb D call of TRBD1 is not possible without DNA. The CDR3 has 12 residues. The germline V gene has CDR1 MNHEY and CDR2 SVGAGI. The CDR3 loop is CASSPNGDAQYF.

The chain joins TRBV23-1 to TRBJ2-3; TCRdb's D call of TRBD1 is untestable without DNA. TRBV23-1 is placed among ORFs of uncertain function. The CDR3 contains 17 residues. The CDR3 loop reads CASSRPRGYQSTDTQYF.

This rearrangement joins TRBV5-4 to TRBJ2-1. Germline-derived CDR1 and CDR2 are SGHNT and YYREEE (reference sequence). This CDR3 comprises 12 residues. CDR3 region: CASSSSGNEQFF.

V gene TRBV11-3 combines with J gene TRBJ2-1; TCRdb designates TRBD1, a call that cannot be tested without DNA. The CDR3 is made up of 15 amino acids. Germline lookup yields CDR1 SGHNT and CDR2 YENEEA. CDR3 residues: CASSWGSASYNEQFF.

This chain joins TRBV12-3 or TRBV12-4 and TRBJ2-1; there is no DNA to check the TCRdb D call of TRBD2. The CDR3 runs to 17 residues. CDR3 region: CASSLPYSGRDYNEQFF.

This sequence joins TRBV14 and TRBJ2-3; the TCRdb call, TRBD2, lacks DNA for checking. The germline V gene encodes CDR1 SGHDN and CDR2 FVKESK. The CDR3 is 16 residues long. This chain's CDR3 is CASSQGVGRTRNTQYF.

The CDR3 protein is CASSHGQGYNEQFF. This chain connects TRBV28 to TRBJ2-1; the D call from TCRdb, TRBD1, cannot be confirmed without DNA. CDR1 and CDR2 (germline): MDHEN, SYDVKM. The CDR3 runs 14 residues.

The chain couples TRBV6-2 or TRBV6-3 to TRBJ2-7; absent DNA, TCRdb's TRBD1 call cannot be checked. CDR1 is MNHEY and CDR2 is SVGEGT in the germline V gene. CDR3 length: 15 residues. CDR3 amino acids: CASSYVWDRTYEQYF.

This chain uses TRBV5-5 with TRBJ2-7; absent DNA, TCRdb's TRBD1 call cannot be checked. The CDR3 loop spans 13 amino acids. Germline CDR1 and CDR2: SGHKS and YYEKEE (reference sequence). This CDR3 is CASSSEGAGEQYF. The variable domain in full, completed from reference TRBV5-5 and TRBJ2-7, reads DAGVTQSPTHLIKTRGQQVTLRCSPISGHKSVSWYQQVLGQGPQFIFQYYEKEERGRGNFPDRFSARQFPNYSSELNVNALLLGDSALYLCASSSEGAGEQYFGPGTRLTVT.

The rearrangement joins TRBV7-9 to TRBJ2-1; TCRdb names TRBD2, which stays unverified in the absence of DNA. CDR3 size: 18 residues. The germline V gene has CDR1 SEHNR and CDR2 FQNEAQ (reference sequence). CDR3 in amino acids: CASSLPPGLAARIGEQFF. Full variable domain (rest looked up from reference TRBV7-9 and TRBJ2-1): DTGVSQNPRHKITKRGQNVTFRCDPISEHNRLYWYRQTLGQGPEFLTYFQNEAQLEKSRLLSDRFSAERPKGSFSTLEIQRTEQGDSAMYLCASSLPPGLAARIGEQFFGPGTRLTVL.

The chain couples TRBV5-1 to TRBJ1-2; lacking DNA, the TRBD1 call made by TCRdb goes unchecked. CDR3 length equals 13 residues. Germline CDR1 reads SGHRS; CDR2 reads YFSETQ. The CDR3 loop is CASSGTPSDGYTF.

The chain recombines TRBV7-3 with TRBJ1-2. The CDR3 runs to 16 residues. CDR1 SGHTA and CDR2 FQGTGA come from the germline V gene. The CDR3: CASSSSGDLSPYGYTF.

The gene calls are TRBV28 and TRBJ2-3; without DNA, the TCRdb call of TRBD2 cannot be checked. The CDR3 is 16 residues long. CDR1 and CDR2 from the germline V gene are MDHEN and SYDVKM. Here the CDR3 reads CASRRIAGGGTDTQYF.

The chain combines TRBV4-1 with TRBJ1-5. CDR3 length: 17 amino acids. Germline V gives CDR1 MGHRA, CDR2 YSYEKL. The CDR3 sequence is CASSQGFGVGSNQPQHF.

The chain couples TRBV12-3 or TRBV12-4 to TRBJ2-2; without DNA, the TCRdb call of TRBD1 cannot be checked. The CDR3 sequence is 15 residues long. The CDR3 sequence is CASSWDRGNTGELFF.